Sequencing of this T cell receptor beta chain was carried out in a study of cytomegalovirus exposure and HLA in healthy donors. Study-level information: T cells numbering approximately 170 million yielded some 110 million unique TCR beta sequences in an earlier analysis.

This clone was counted a few times. What it binds is not known. Notes on the study in general: Using a false discovery rate of 0.05, a later analysis showed that fewer than 20,000 TCR beta sequences were associated with HLA alleles.

Healthy bone marrow donors formed the donor group. PCR employed 60 Vbeta and 13 Jbeta primers. Clones were read by immunoSEQ multiplex PCR, and TCRdb kept only the in-frame ones, dropping some. In the table there are some 110,000 clones, roughly 13% of which are singletons. This CDR3 comprises 14 residues. The V gene's germline CDR1 is SGHRS and CDR2 YFSETQ. V lost 4 bases, J lost 3 bases, and 13 bases lay in between. The chain has TRBV5-1 and TRBJ1-1; no clear D gene. This TCR was recovered from a man aged 35-49 years in good health and CMV-seropositive. Sample: PBMCs. Here the CDR3 reads CASSPSREDTEAFF. DNA for the CDR3: TGCGCCAGCAGCCCCAGCCGGGAGGACACTGAAGCTTTCTTT.